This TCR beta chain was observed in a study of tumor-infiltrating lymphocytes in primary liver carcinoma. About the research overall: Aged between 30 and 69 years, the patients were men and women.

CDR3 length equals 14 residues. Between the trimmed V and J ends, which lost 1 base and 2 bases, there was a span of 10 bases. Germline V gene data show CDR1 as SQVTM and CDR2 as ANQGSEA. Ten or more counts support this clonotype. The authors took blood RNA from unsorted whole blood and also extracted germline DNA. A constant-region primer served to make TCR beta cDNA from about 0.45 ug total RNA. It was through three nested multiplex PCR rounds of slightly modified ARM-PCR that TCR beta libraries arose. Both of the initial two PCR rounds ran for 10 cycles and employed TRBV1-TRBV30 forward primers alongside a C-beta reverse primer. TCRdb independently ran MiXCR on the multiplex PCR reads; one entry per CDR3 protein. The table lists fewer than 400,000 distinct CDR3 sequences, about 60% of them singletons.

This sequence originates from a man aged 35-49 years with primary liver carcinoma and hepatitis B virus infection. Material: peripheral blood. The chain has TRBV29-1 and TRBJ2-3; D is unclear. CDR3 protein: CSVEGPIDTDTQYF. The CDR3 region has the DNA TGCAGCGTTGAAGGACCGATTGACACAGATACGCAGTATTTT.